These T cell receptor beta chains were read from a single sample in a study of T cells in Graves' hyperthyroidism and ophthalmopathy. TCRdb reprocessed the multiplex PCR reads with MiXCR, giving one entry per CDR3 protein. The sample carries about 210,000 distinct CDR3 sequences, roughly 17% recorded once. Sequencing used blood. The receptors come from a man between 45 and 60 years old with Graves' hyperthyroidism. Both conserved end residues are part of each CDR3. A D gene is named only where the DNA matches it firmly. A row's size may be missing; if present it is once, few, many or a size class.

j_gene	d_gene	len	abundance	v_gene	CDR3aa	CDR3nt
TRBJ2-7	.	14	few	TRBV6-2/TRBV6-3	CASSSIRGHYEQYF	TGTGCCAGCAGTTCCATCAGGGGACACTACGAGCAGTACTTC
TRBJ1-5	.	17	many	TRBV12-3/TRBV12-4	CASSLALGAYSNQPQHF	TGTGCCAGCAGTTTAGCGCTGGGGGCCTATAGCAATCAGCCCCAGCATTTT
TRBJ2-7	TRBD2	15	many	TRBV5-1	CASSGGTSGTYEQYF	TGCGCCAGCAGCGGAGGGACTAGCGGGACCTACGAGCAGTACTTC
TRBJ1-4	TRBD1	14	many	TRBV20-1	CSAREGDSNEKLFF	TGCAGTGCTAGAGAGGGGGACAGTAATGAAAAACTGTTTTTT
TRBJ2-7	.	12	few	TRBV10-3	CAIGGTTYEQHF	TGTGCCATCGGCGGGACCACCTACGAGCAGCACTTC
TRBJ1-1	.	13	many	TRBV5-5	CASSLSGDTEAFF	TGTGCCAGCAGCTTGAGTGGGGACACTGAAGCTTTCTTT
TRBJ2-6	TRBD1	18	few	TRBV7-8	CASSLGGRGRTGANVLTF	TGTGCCAGCAGCTTAGGGGGCAGGGGGCGAACTGGGGCCAACGTCCTGACTTTC
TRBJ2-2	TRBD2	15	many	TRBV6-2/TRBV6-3	CASSKLAGVAGELFF	TGTGCCAGCAGTAAACTAGCGGGAGTTGCCGGGGAGCTGTTTTTT
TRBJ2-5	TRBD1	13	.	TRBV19	CASSTMTGGDLYF	TGTGCCAGTAGTACCATGACAGGGGGCGACCTATACTTC
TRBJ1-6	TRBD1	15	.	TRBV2	CASTSDRGYNSPLHF	TGTGCCAGCACTTCGGACAGGGGCTATAATTCACCCCTCCACTTT
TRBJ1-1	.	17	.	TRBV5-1	CASRLGMGGAMNTEAFF	TGCGCCAGCAGATTGGGGATGGGGGGTGCCATGAACACTGAAGCTTTCTTT
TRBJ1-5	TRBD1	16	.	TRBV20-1	CSARSGTGYSNQPQHF	TGCAGTGCTAGATCCGGGACAGGCTATAGCAATCAGCCCCAGCATTTT
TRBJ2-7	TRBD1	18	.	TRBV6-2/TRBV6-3	CASSESSLRRDRVHEQYF	TGTGCCAGCAGTGAATCGAGTCTCAGGCGGGACAGGGTCCACGAGCAGTACTTC
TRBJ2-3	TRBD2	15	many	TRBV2	CASSDSGVAADTQYF	TGTGCCAGCAGTGATAGCGGGGTGGCGGCAGATACGCAGTATTTT
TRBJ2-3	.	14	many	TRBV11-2	CASSYAGSTDTQYF	TGTGCCAGCAGCTACGCGGGTAGCACAGATACGCAGTATTTT
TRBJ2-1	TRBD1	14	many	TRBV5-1	CASSLQGAGNEQFF	TGCGCCAGCAGCTTGCAGGGGGCGGGTAATGAGCAGTTCTTC
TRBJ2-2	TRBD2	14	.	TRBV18	CASWAGEPPGELFF	TGTGCCAGCTGGGCGGGAGAACCCCCCGGGGAGCTGTTTTTT
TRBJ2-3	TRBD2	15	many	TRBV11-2	CASSLDLAGADTQYF	TGTGCCAGCAGCTTAGATCTGGCGGGAGCAGATACGCAGTATTTT
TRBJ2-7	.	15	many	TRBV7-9	CASSGTTGRTYEQYF	TGTGCCAGCAGCGGAACGACGGGACGGACCTACGAGCAGTACTTC